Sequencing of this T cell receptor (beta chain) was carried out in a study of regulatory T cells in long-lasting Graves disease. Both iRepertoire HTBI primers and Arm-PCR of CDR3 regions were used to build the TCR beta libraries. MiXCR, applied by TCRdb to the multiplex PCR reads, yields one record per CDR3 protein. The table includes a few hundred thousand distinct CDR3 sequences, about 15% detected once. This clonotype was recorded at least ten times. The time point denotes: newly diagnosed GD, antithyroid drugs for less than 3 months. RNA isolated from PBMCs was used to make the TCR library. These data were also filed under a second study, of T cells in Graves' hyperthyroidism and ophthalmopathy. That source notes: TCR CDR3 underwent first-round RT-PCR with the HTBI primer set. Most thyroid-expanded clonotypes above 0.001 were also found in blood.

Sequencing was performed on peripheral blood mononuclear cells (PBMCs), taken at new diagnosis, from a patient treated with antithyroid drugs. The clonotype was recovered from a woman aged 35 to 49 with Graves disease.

CDR3 region: CASSFGTATTNEKLFF. In DNA, the CDR3 is TGTGCCAGCAGTTTCGGGACAGCCACAACTAATGAAAAACTGTTTTTT. V and J are TRBV28 and TRBJ1-4, with 7 bases that match TRBD1. This CDR3 has 16 residues. Germline V gene data show CDR1 as MDHEN and CDR2 as SYDVKM. V lost 3 bases, J lost 0 bases, and 4 bases stayed unmatched.